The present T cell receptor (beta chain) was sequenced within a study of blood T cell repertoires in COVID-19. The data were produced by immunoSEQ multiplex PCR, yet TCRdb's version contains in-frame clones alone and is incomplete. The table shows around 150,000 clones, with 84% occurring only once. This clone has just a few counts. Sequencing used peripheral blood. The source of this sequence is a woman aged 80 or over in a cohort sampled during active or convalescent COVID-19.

CDR3 coding DNA: TGTGCCACCAGTGAATATTTAAATGAGCAGTTCTTC. Its translation: CATSEYLNEQFF. The chain couples TRBV24-1 to TRBJ2-1; D not resolved. Germline V CDR1 and CDR2: KGHDR, SFDVKD. The CDR3 runs 12 residues. V lost 4 bases, J lost 7 bases, and 7 bases lay in between.